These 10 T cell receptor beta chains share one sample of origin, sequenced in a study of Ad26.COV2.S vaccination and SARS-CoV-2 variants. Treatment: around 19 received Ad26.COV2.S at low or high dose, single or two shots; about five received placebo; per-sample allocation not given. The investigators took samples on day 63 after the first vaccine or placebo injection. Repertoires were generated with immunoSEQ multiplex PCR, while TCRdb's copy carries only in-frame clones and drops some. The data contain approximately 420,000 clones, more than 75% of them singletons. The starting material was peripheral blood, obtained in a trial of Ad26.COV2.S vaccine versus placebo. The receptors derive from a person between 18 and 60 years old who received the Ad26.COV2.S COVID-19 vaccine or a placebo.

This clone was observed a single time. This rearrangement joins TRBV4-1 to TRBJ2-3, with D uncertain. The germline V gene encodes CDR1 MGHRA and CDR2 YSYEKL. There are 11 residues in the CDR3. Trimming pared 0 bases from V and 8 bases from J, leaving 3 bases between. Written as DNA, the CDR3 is TGCGCCAGCAGCCAAGATATTACGCAGTATTTT. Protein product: CASSQDITQYF.

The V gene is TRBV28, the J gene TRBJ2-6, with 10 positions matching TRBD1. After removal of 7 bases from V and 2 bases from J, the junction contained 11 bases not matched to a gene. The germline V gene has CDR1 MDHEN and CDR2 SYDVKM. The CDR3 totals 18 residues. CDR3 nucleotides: TGTGCCAGCATCCCGACAGGGGGCGGGACTCCTGGGGCCAACGTCCTGACTTTC. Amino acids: CASIPTGGGTPGANVLTF. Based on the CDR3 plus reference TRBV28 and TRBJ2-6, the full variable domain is DVKVTQSSRYLVKRTGEKVFLECVQDMDHENMFWYRQDPGLGLRLIYFSYDVKMKEKGDIPEGYSVSREKKERFSLILESASTNQTSMYLCASIPTGGGTPGANVLTFGAGSRLTVL.

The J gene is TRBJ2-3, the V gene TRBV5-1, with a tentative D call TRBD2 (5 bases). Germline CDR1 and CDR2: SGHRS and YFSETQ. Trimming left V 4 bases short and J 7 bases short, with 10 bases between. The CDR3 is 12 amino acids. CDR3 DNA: TGCGCCAGCAGCCCTGCCGGGAATACGCAGTATTTT. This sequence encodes CASSPAGNTQYF. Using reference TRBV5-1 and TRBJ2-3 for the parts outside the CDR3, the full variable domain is KAGVTQTPRYLIKTRGQQVTLSCSPISGHRSVSWYQQTPGQGLQFLFEYFSETQRNKGNFPGRFSGRQFSNSRSEMNVSTLELGDSALYLCASSPAGNTQYFGPGTRLTVL.

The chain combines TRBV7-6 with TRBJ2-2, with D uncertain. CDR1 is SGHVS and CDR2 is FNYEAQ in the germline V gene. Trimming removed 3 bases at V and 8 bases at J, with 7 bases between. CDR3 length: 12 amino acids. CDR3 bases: TGTGCCAGCAGCTTTCTTGAAGGGGAGCTGTTTTTT. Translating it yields CASSFLEGELFF.

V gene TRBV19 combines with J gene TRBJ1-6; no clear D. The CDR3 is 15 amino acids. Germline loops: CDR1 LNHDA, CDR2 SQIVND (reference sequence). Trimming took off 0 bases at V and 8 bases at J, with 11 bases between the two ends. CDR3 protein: CASSIEARLDSPLHF. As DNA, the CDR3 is TGTGCCAGTAGTATAGAGGCCAGGCTGGATTCACCCCTCCACTTT.

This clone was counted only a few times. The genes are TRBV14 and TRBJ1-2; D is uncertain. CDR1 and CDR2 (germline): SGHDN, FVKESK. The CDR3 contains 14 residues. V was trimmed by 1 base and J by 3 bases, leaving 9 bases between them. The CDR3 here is CASSQVLRDYGYTF. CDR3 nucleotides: TGTGCCAGCAGCCAAGTCCTAAGGGACTATGGCTACACCTTC.

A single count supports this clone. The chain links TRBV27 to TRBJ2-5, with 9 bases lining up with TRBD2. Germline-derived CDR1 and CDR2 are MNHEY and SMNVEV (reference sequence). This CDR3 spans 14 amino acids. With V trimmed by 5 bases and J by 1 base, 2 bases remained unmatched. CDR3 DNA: TGTGCCAGCAGTCCGGGACTAGCCCAAGAGACCCAGTACTTC. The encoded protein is CASSPGLAQETQYF.

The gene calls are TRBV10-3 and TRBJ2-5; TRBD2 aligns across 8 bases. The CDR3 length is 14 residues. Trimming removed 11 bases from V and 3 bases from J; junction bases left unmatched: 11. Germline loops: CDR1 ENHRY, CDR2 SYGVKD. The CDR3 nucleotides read TGTGCCGTGGGCCCGGCGGGGGGTAAAGAGACCCAGTACTTC. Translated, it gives CAVGPAGGKETQYF.

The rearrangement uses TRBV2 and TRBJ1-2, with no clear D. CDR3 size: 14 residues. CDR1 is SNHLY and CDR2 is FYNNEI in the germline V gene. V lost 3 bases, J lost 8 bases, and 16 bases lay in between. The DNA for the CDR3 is TGTGCCAGCAGTGAGGCGGTATCGAGAGGGGGCTACACCTTC. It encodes CASSEAVSRGGYTF.

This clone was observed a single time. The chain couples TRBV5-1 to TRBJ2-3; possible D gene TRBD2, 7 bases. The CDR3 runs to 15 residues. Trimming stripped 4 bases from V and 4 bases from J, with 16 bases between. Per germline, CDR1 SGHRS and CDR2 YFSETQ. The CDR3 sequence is CASSPLGGGADTQYF. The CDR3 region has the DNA TGCGCCAGCAGCCCTTTGGGAGGGGGTGCAGATACGCAGTATTTT.